These 27 T cell receptor beta chains were sequenced from one sample in a study of STAT5B mutations in CD4+ large granular lymphocyte leukemia (dated by TCRdb to between 2021 and 2023). Libraries were built with the immunoSEQ multiplex PCR assay. Held by TCRdb, this immuneACCESS table contains in-frame sequences only and omits some clones. Under half of the omission traces to an unresolved V gene where checked; the cause of the rest is unknown. Present in this sample are more than 3,000 clones, approximately 85% of which were seen just once. In total, the top ten clones hold over 2% of the sample. Sequencing was performed on CD4+ T cells from blood buffy coats. All receptors come from a human donor in good health.

CDR3: CASSCASGNEQFF. The CDR3 nucleotides are TGTGCCAGTAGTTGTGCTAGCGGGAATGAGCAGTTCTTC. The chain employs TRBV19 and TRBJ2-1, with TRBD2 matching 8 bases. Per germline, CDR1 LNHDA and CDR2 SQIVND (reference sequence). With 5 bases clipped from V and 7 bases from J, the junction kept 4 bases outside the gene matches. The CDR3 consists of 13 residues.

The chain uses TRBV19 and TRBJ2-7, with 10 bases that match TRBD2. CDR1 and CDR2 from the germline V gene are LNHDA and SQIVND (reference sequence). The CDR3 is 15 residues long. The V gene end was trimmed by 2 bases and the J gene end by 9 bases; junction bases not matched to a gene: 10. CDR3 loop: CASSISGTSVRGQYF. Written as DNA, the CDR3 is TGTGCCAGTAGTATATCCGGGACTAGCGTCCGGGGGCAGTACTTC.

The rearrangement uses TRBV11-2 and TRBJ2-2; D unresolved. Looked up from germline, CDR1 is SGHAT and CDR2 is FQNNGV. V lost 1 base and J 6 bases, leaving 3 bases between the germline ends. This CDR3 has 12 amino acids. The CDR3 region is CASSLVPGELFF. DNA of the CDR3: TGTGCCAGCAGCTTAGTTCCCGGGGAGCTGTTTTTT.

The chain combines TRBV15 with TRBJ2-7; possibly TRBD2 for D (5 bases). The CDR3 spans 14 residues. V dropped 0 bases and J dropped 6 bases, with 12 bases sitting between them. Per germline, CDR1 LNHNV and CDR2 YYDKDF (reference sequence). CDR3 loop: CATSRDPGRPEQYF. CDR3 DNA: TGTGCCACCAGCAGAGACCCGGGAAGGCCCGAGCAGTACTTC.

A remark on this clone: The junction departs from the called germline gene at one end, perhaps through a read error. The sample carries other DNA sequences with the same CDR3. J is TRBJ1-1 and V is TRBV12-5; D might be TRBD1 (6 bases). The CDR3 contains 12 residues. Germline loops: CDR1 LGHNT, CDR2 FRNRAP. The CDR3 region is CASGLGTAEAFF. DNA for the CDR3: TGTGCTAGTGGTTTGGGGACAGCTGAAGCCTTCTTT.

J is TRBJ1-1 and V is TRBV6-5, with D unclear. The CDR3 covers 15 residues. Trimming pared 6 bases from V and 1 base from J, leaving 15 bases between. The germline gives CDR1 MNHEY, CDR2 SVGAGI. CDR3 nucleotide sequence: TGTGCCAGCAGCCTATCCGGACCCGGGAACACTGAAGCTTTCTTT. Its protein product is CASSLSGPGNTEAFF.

This clone occurred once. J is TRBJ1-1 and V is TRBV7-8; D gene ambiguous. The CDR3 has 14 amino acids. Germline V lookup: CDR1 SGHVS, CDR2 FQNEAQ. Trimming stripped 1 base from V and 1 base from J, with 7 bases between. The CDR3 sequence is CASSLVAGNTEAFF. CDR3 bases: TGTGCCAGCAGCTTAGTTGCCGGGAACACTGAAGCTTTCTTT.

This CDR3 reads CASSPTGNTEAFF. The CDR3 bases are TGTGCCAGCAGCCCTACGGGGAACACTGAAGCTTTCTTT. The rearrangement joins TRBV14 to TRBJ1-1; D is unclear. The V gene lost 4 bases and the J gene lost 1 base, with 7 bases spanning the gap. Germline CDR1 is SGHDN and CDR2 is FVKESK. This CDR3 is 13 amino acids long.

The chain couples TRBV19 to TRBJ2-3; D uncertain. Germline CDR1 and CDR2: LNHDA and SQIVND (reference sequence). V lost 4 bases to trimming and J lost 0 bases, with 11 bases between them. This CDR3 spans 15 amino acids. The CDR3 DNA sequence: TGTGCCAGTAGTAAACTCGGGCGTAGCACAGATACGCAGTATTTT. Its protein product is CASSKLGRSTDTQYF.

The chain has TRBV7-9 and TRBJ1-5; 10 nucleotides line up with TRBD1. The CDR3 consists of 16 residues. The germline V gene encodes CDR1 SEHNR and CDR2 FQNEAQ (reference sequence). J gave up 5 bases and V 3 bases, and 7 bases lay outside the gene matches. CDR3 DNA: TGTGCCAGCAGCTTGGGCCGGGACAGGGGCCATCAGCCCCAGCATTTT. Its translation is CASSLGRDRGHQPQHF.

The chain employs TRBV28 and TRBJ2-1; D is ambiguous. V lost 6 bases and J lost 1, with 16 bases in between. Germline loops: CDR1 MDHEN, CDR2 SYDVKM. This CDR3 contains 16 residues. This CDR3 reads CASRNPSGVSYNEQFF. In DNA, the CDR3 is TGTGCCAGCAGAAATCCATCGGGTGTGTCCTACAATGAGCAGTTCTTC.

CDR3 loop: CASSWGGLNTEAFF. CDR3 nucleotides: TGTGCCAGTAGTTGGGGAGGTCTAAACACTGAAGCTTTCTTT. The rearrangement links TRBV19 to TRBJ1-1, with no clear D. Trimming took off 5 bases at V and 2 bases at J, with 12 bases between the two ends. CDR3 length: 14 residues. From germline, CDR1 is LNHDA and CDR2 SQIVND (reference sequence).

The chain combines TRBV7-3 with TRBJ2-1, with 12 bases identical to TRBD2. This CDR3 region has 16 residues. Trimming cost V 5 bases and J 10 bases; bases outside gene matches: 12. CDR1 is SGHTA, CDR2 FQGTGA, per germline. CDR3 in amino acids: CASSPRTSGILQEQFF. DNA for the CDR3: TGTGCCAGCAGCCCCAGGACTAGCGGGATCCTACAGGAGCAGTTCTTC.

Note on this clone: This same CDR3 is encoded by further DNA sequences in the sample. The chain employs TRBV27 and TRBJ1-6, with D unclear. CDR1 is MNHEY, CDR2 SMNVEV, per germline (reference sequence). This CDR3 has 12 amino acids. V gave up 5 bases and J gave up 6 bases, with 5 bases separating them. The CDR3 loop reads CASSPINSPLHF. Written as DNA, the CDR3 is TGTGCCAGCAGTCCAATTAATTCACCCCTCCACTTT.

The chain couples TRBV9 to TRBJ2-7; TRBD2 agrees at 8 bases. Germline values: CDR1 SGDLS, CDR2 YYNGEE. J gave up 4 bases and V 0 bases, and 3 bases lay outside the gene matches. The CDR3 consists of 14 residues. As DNA, the CDR3 is TGTGCCAGCAGCGTAGGAGCGGGAGAGTACGAGCAGTACTTC. Encoded protein: CASSVGAGEYEQYF.

J is TRBJ2-1 and V is TRBV4-3; D is perhaps TRBD1 or TRBD2 (7 bases each). This CDR3 contains 16 residues. Germline-derived CDR1 and CDR2 are LGHNA and YSLEER. Trimming cost V 0 bases and J 1 base, with 10 bases left between them. CDR3 amino acids: CASSQDQGGSYNEQFF. The CDR3 DNA reads as TGCGCCAGCAGCCAAGACCAGGGGGGGTCCTACAATGAGCAGTTCTTC.

The chain joins TRBV19 to TRBJ2-7; 7 bases map to TRBD2. Trimming cost V 0 bases and J 2 bases; bases outside gene matches: 4. The germline CDR1 and CDR2 sequences are LNHDA and SQIVND (reference sequence). The CDR3 totals 15 residues. CDR3 in amino acids: CASSIEERGAYEQYF. DNA for the CDR3: TGTGCCAGTAGTATAGAGGAGCGGGGAGCCTACGAGCAGTACTTC. Based on the CDR3 plus reference TRBV19 and TRBJ2-7, the full variable domain is DGGITQSPKYLFRKEGQNVTLSCEQNLNHDAMYWYRQDPGQGLRLIYYSQIVNDFQKGDIAEGYSVSREKKESFPLTVTSAQKNPTAFYLCASSIEERGAYEQYFGPGTRLTVT.

The chain links TRBV29-1 to TRBJ1-2, with no clear D. The CDR3 totals 12 residues. The V end lost 3 bases, the J end lost 6 bases, and 11 bases lay between the germline ends. From germline, CDR1 is SQVTM and CDR2 ANQGSEA. The CDR3 loop reads CSVEAWGNGYTF. The CDR3 DNA reads TGCAGCGTTGAGGCTTGGGGAAATGGCTACACCTTC.

Note on this clone: The sample carries other DNA sequences with the same CDR3. The chain links TRBV27 to TRBJ1-6; D uncertain. Germline CDR1 is MNHEY and CDR2 is SMNVEV (reference sequence). V lost 5 bases, J lost 6 bases, and 5 bases lay in between. The CDR3 covers 12 residues. Here the CDR3 DNA reads TGTGCCAGCAGTCCGATTAATTCACCCCTCCACTTT. Its protein product is CASSPINSPLHF.

This CDR3 is CASSLVRTGEDEAFF. The CDR3 region has the DNA TGTGCCAGCAGCTTGGTCCGGACAGGGGAAGATGAAGCTTTCTTT. This chain joins TRBV5-8 and TRBJ1-1; 9 positions agree with TRBD1. Germline V CDR1 and CDR2: SGHTS, YDEGEE. J gave up 7 bases and V 0 bases, and 7 bases lay outside the gene matches. This CDR3 has 15 amino acids.

The chain is built from TRBV2 and TRBJ1-2, with 9 nucleotides matching TRBD1. Trimming cost V 4 bases and J 6 bases; bases outside gene matches: 6. The CDR3 loop spans 14 amino acids. From germline, CDR1 is SNHLY and CDR2 FYNNEI. CDR3 region: CASSGTGQGDGYTF. The CDR3, as DNA: TGTGCCAGCAGTGGGACGGGACAGGGTGATGGCTACACCTTC.

The genes are TRBV6-1 and TRBJ1-3; TRBD1 might be the D (5 bases). The V gene's germline CDR1 is MNHNS and CDR2 SASEGT. The V and J ends lost 2 bases and 5 bases respectively, with 16 bases between them. There are 16 residues in the CDR3. The CDR3 coding sequence is TGTGCCAGCAGTGAAAAAGGCGGGGCACTAAGAAACACCATATATTTT. The encoded protein is CASSEKGGALRNTIYF.

J is TRBJ2-5 and V is TRBV27; 11 bases align to TRBD1. Germline V gene sequence: CDR1 MNHEY, CDR2 SMNVEV (reference sequence). Trimming removed 5 bases from V and 11 bases from J; junction bases left unmatched: 19. CDR3 length: 17 residues. The CDR3 DNA reads TGTGCCAGCAGTCTCTACCTCCCAGGGACAGGGGGGCATGGGCAGTACTTC. This sequence encodes CASSLYLPGTGGHGQYF.

This chain connects TRBV4-2 to TRBJ1-6; 7 bases are a match to TRBD1. This CDR3 has 16 residues. V trimming: 4 bases; J trimming: 5 bases; junction bases outside the gene matches: 8. Germline V gives CDR1 LGHNA, CDR2 YNFKEQ. This CDR3 is CASSLPAQGDNSPLHF. In DNA, the CDR3 is TGTGCCAGCAGCCTCCCGGCCCAGGGGGATAATTCACCCCTCCACTTT.

The chain carries TRBV14 and TRBJ2-1, with 11 bases matching TRBD2. V was pared by 2 bases and J by 7 bases, with 7 bases of the junction left unmatched. CDR3 length equals 16 residues. CDR1 SGHDN and CDR2 FVKESK come from the germline V gene. CDR3 region: CASSQSPSSGRNEQFF. As DNA, the CDR3 is TGTGCCAGCAGCCAATCCCCATCTAGCGGGAGGAATGAGCAGTTCTTC. Looking up the rest from reference TRBV14 and TRBJ2-1 gives the full variable domain: EAGVTQFPSHSVIEKGQTVTLRCDPISGHDNLYWYRRVMGKEIKFLLHFVKESKQDESGMPNNRFLAERTGGTYSTLKVQPAELEDSGVYFCASSQSPSSGRNEQFFGPGTRLTVL.

The V call is TRBV30, the J call TRBJ2-1, with TRBD2 identical over 10 bases. The CDR3 length is 14 residues. Per germline, CDR1 GTSNPN and CDR2 SVGIG (reference sequence). J lost 4 bases, V lost 4 bases, and 4 bases had no gene match. CDR3 residues: CAWTQLAGYNEQFF. DNA of the CDR3: TGTGCCTGGACTCAACTAGCGGGATACAATGAGCAGTTCTTC.

The chain joins TRBV21-1 to TRBJ2-6; TRBD2, as called in the table, went unchecked against the DNA. TRBV21-1 is a pseudogene segment. CDR3 length equals 19 residues. The CDR3 nucleotides are TGTGCCAGCAGCAATCACGCGGGAGAAAAAATATCTGGGGCCAACGTCCTGACTTTC. Protein product: CASSNHAGEKISGANVLTF.